A selection of T cell receptor beta chains follows, all from one sample in a study of identical twins. MiXCR was run by TCRdb on the 5' RACE reads, yielding one entry per CDR3 protein. The sample has some 570,000 distinct CDR3 sequences; 20% to 25% are singletons. This sample also appeared in a second study, on yellow fever vaccine responses in identical twins.

What was sequenced was CD4+ T cells sorted from blood. The receptors shown here come from a woman between 18 and 29 years old in good health. CDR3s include the opening cysteine and the closing phenylalanine or tryptophan. A D gene is named only where the DNA matches it firmly. The size entry is marked missing in some rows and otherwise reads once, few, many or a size class.

>TRBD2|many|TRBV7-8|TRBJ2-1
CASSTLAGAYNEQFF
TGTGCCAGCAGCACCCTAGCGGGAGCTTACAATGAGCAGTTCTTC
>TRBD2|NA|TRBV20-1|TRBJ2-1
CSARGGLAGLNEQFF
TGCAGTGCTAGGGGAGGACTAGCGGGATTAAATGAGCAGTTCTTC
>NA|few|TRBV11-2|TRBJ2-3
CASSGGRGKADTQYF
TGTGCCAGCAGCGGCGGCCGGGGGAAGGCAGATACGCAGTATTTT
>NA|once|TRBV12-3/TRBV12-4|TRBJ2-1
CASSLFAAQTNNEQFF
TGTGCCAGCAGTTTATTTGCGGCGCAGACAAACAATGAGCAGTTCTTC
>TRBD2|NA|TRBV11-1|TRBJ2-3
CASSLRGLLAGDTDTQYF
TGTGCCAGCAGCCTTAGAGGGCTTCTCGCGGGGGACACAGATACGCAGTATTTT
>TRBD1|NA|TRBV20-1|TRBJ2-2
CSASPGGGSNTGELFF
TGCAGTGCTAGCCCAGGGGGCGGTTCGAACACCGGGGAGCTGTTTTTT
>TRBD1|NA|TRBV6-5|TRBJ1-1
CASSYPGQGNTEAFF
TGTGCCAGCAGTTACCCGGGACAGGGGAACACTGAAGCTTTCTTT
>NA|few|TRBV20-1|TRBJ1-1
CSAGLTAEAFF
TGCAGTGCTGGACTTACAGCGGAAGCTTTCTTT
>TRBD1|few|TRBV6-2/TRBV6-3|TRBJ2-5
CASSYPGTGVRETQYF
TGTGCCAGCAGTTACCCCGGGACAGGGGTACGGGAGACCCAGTACTTC
>NA|NA|TRBV28|TRBJ2-3
CASSLMLASTDTQYF
TGTGCCAGCAGTTTAATGCTAGCCTCGACAGATACGCAGTATTTT
>TRBD1|NA|TRBV20-1|TRBJ2-7
CSATGQGPYEQYF
TGCAGTGCGACGGGACAGGGGCCCTACGAGCAGTACTTC
>TRBD2|few|TRBV12-3/TRBV12-4|TRBJ2-5
CASSLVSGVTQYF
TGTGCCAGCAGTTTAGTAAGCGGGGTGACCCAGTACTTC
>TRBD1|few|TRBV10-1|TRBJ2-4
CASSATRGHQASIQYF
TGCGCCAGCAGTGCCACAAGGGGGCACCAGGCATCCATTCAGTACTTC
>NA|NA|TRBV12-3/TRBV12-4|TRBJ2-1
CASSPERATSAFSYNEQFF
TGTGCCAGCAGTCCTGAGCGGGCGACTTCCGCCTTCTCCTACAATGAGCAGTTCTTC
>NA|NA|TRBV20-1|TRBJ2-3
CSATGKTGSTDTQYF
TGCAGTGCTACCGGGAAGACAGGAAGCACAGATACGCAGTATTTT
>NA|few|TRBV20-1|TRBJ2-1
CSLTGLADNEQFF
TGCAGCTTAACGGGACTTGCTGACAATGAGCAGTTCTTC
>NA|many|TRBV12-3/TRBV12-4|TRBJ2-3
CASSPRASMDTQYF
TGTGCCAGCAGTCCCCGGGCTTCGATGGATACGCAGTATTTT
>TRBD1|few|TRBV18|TRBJ1-5
CASSRGQGKEQPQHF
TGTGCCAGCTCACGAGGACAGGGAAAGGAGCAGCCCCAGCATTTT
>TRBD2|NA|TRBV2|TRBJ2-7
CASSTTSNPAEQYF
TGTGCCAGCAGTACGACTAGCAACCCGGCAGAGCAGTACTTC
>TRBD2|few|TRBV6-5|TRBJ2-3
CASSYSSKLAGGLIDTQYF
TGTGCCAGCAGTTACTCGAGTAAACTAGCGGGAGGGTTGATAGATACGCAGTATTTT
>NA|NA|TRBV5-1|TRBJ2-2
CASSLVHPTGELFF
TGCGCCAGCAGCCTGGTGCATCCCACCGGGGAGCTGTTTTTT
>NA|NA|TRBV5-1|TRBJ2-3
CASSPQGGSTDTQYF
TGCGCCAGCAGCCCCCAGGGGGGGTCCACAGATACGCAGTATTTT
>NA|many|TRBV2|TRBJ2-7
CASRQGTYEQYF
TGTGCCAGCAGACAGGGTACCTACGAGCAGTACTTC
>NA|NA|TRBV10-3|TRBJ1-2
CAASWDNYGYTF
TGTGCCGCCAGCTGGGACAACTATGGCTACACCTTC
>NA|NA|TRBV12-3/TRBV12-4|TRBJ1-4
CASRQQATNEKLFF
TGTGCCAGCAGGCAACAAGCAACTAATGAAAAACTGTTTTTT
>NA|few|TRBV2|TRBJ2-3
CASSEGVVDRTDTQYF
TGTGCCAGCAGTGAAGGGGTCGTAGACAGAACAGATACGCAGTATTTT
>NA|few|TRBV7-9|TRBJ2-1
CASSPPKGDYNEQFF
TGTGCCAGCAGCCCACCAAAAGGGGATTACAATGAGCAGTTCTTC
>NA|few|TRBV5-6|TRBJ1-4
CASNSLGEKLFF
TGTGCCAGCAACTCTCTAGGTGAAAAACTGTTTTTT
>TRBD2|NA|TRBV27|TRBJ2-2
CASSWRLAGGTGELFF
TGTGCCAGCAGTTGGAGACTAGCGGGGGGCACCGGGGAGCTGTTTTTT
>TRBD1|few|TRBV29-1|TRBJ1-5
CSVLTGSNQPQHF
TGCAGCGTGCTGACAGGGAGCAATCAGCCCCAGCATTTT